This T cell receptor (beta chain) was profiled in a study of blood T cell repertoires in COVID-19. Study background: Samples came from the United States, Italy and Spain, spanning acute and convalescent COVID-19. Sources were T cells, B-cell-depleted T cells, or PBMCs; the material itself was cDNA or gDNA.

The method was immunoSEQ multiplex PCR; TCRdb's version includes in-frame clones alone and lacks a portion of them. The sample shows fewer than 300,000 clones, approximately 91% of them seen only once. The sequence was obtained from a man aged 18 to 30 with active or convalescent COVID-19. The sequenced sample consisted of peripheral blood.

Written as DNA, the CDR3 is TGTGCCAGCAGCACGGACAGGGAGTCGGCTGAAGCTTTCTTT. Residues: CASSTDRESAEAFF. This chain uses TRBV21-1 with TRBJ1-1; no check of the table's D call, TRBD1, against the DNA was made. TRBV21-1 is a pseudogene. The CDR3 runs 14 residues.